This TCR beta chain was captured by sequencing in a study of OX40 agonist ivuxolimab in advanced cancers. Study overall: Ivuxolimab is a fully human IgG2 antibody that activates OX40 (CD134). Hepatocellular carcinoma, melanoma, renal cell or head and neck cancer occurred in dose-escalation patients.

Losses at the gene ends were 0 bases for V and 5 bases for J; bases not matched to a gene: 10. Looked up from germline, CDR1 is SGHTA and CDR2 is FQGNSA. CDR3 length equals 18 residues. Assay: immunoSEQ multiplex PCR; the TCRdb copy retains only in-frame clones and omits some. Among around 100,000 clones listed, 89% were seen once. The rearrangement uses TRBV7-2 and TRBJ2-1; 10 bases are shared with TRBD2. This receptor was taken from an adult with an advanced solid tumor such as melanoma, head and neck, liver or kidney cancer. The sample consisted of CD4+ or CD8+ T cells sorted from blood, taken in a trial of the OX40 agonist ivuxolimab. The chain's CDR3 is CASSLAPAGGFVDNEQFF. In nucleotides, the CDR3 is TGTGCCAGCAGCTTAGCGCCAGCGGGGGGGTTTGTGGACAATGAGCAGTTCTTC.